The present T cell receptor beta chain was sequenced within a study of OX40 agonist ivuxolimab in advanced cancers. The overall study: A male proportion of about 86% was recorded, with mean age approximately 60 years and range roughly 23 to 90. Study-wide results and limits: Specificity for antigen went undetermined in the expanded peripheral T cells. With doses of 0.1-3.0 mg/kg, partial responders showed among the lowest clonal expansion. Averaged across samples, CD8+ T cells carried more expanded clones than CD4+ did.

Turning to this clone: Its specificity is not known.

Sequenced by immunoSEQ multiplex PCR; TCRdb stores in-frame clones only, minus some. The sample records tens of thousands of clones, around 89% being singletons. Material: CD4+ or CD8+ T cells sorted from blood, obtained in a trial of the OX40 agonist ivuxolimab. The receptor was derived from an adult with an advanced solid tumor such as melanoma, head and neck, liver or kidney cancer.

The CDR3 sequence is CASSIIGQGAKIISEAFF. The CDR3 DNA follows: TGTGCCAGTAGTATTATTGGGCAGGGGGCGAAAATTATATCTGAAGCTTTCTTT. The rearrangement joins TRBV19 to TRBJ1-1; 8 bases are a match to TRBD1. Germline loops: CDR1 LNHDA, CDR2 SQIVND (reference sequence). The trim removed 3 bases at V and 6 bases at J, leaving 18 bases unmatched. The CDR3 consists of 18 residues.